Listed below are T cell receptor beta chains from one sample, sequenced in a study of cytomegalovirus exposure and HLA in healthy donors. Libraries were prepared by immunoSEQ multiplex PCR; TCRdb keeps only in-frame clonotypes and omits some of them. The sample contains some 120,000 clones, around 81% of which appear only once. The sequencing input was PBMCs. The receptor source for this set is a woman in her forties in good health and CMV-seronegative. The CDR3 runs from the conserved cysteine through the conserved F or W. The D gene is left open where the match is weak. Only part of the rows carry a size: once, few, many, or a class if the clone is expanded.

clone size	V gene	J gene	D gene	CDR3 DNA	CDR3 protein
NA	TRBV18	TRBJ1-4	TRBD1	TGTGCCAGCTCCCGTGACAGGGGAGGTGAAAAACTGTTTTTT	CASSRDRGGEKLFF
NA	TRBV10-1	TRBJ2-1	TRBD2	TGCGCCAGCAGTGAGTCGGGGGATACTAGCGGGAGGTACAATGAGCAGTTCTTC	CASSESGDTSGRYNEQFF
once	TRBV5-4	TRBJ1-1	TRBD1	TGTGCCAGCAGCTTCTGGACAGGGGGGAACACTGAAGCTTTCTTT	CASSFWTGGNTEAFF
NA	TRBV4-2	TRBJ2-7	TRBD2	TGTGCCAGCAGCCAAGATCTGGTCCGGACTAGCAGTATCTACGAGCAGTACTTC	CASSQDLVRTSSIYEQYF
NA	TRBV7-9	TRBJ1-2	NA	TGTGCCAGCAGCTTAGCTGGGGGGGCGCAGCACACTGGCTACACCTTC	CASSLAGGAQHTGYTF
NA	TRBV4-2	TRBJ2-5	TRBD1	TGTGCCAGCAGCCAAGATTTCGGGACAGGACAAGAGACCCAGTACTTC	CASSQDFGTGQETQYF
NA	TRBV4-1	TRBJ1-3	NA	TGCGCCAGCAGCCAACCCTGGCCGGACACCGGTTTTGTTAACACCATATATTTT	CASSQPWPDTGFVNTIYF
few	TRBV5-1	TRBJ1-1	NA	TGCGCCAGCAGCTATCAGAACACTGAAGCTTTCTTT	CASSYQNTEAFF
NA	TRBV18	TRBJ2-2	NA	TGTGCCAGCTCACCACCGCGGGGCGACACCGGGGAGCTGTTTTTT	CASSPPRGDTGELFF
few	TRBV6-1	TRBJ1-1	NA	TGTGCCAGCAGTGCCAAATCGAACACTGAAGCTTTCTTT	CASSAKSNTEAFF
NA	TRBV7-2	TRBJ2-4	TRBD1	TGTGCCAGCAGCCACGCCGGGACAGAGGTCAAAAACATTCAGTACTTC	CASSHAGTEVKNIQYF
few	TRBV4-3	TRBJ2-7	TRBD2	TGCGCCAGCAGCCAATACCAACCGGGGGGGGCTGGGTACGAGCAGTACTTC	CASSQYQPGGAGYEQYF